This T cell receptor (beta chain) was recorded in a study of T-cell reconstitution after alpha-beta-depleted transplantation in children. Germline V gene sequence: CDR1 SGHRS, CDR2 YFSETQ. The CDR3 loop spans 14 amino acids. This clonotype was observed at least ten times. Its specificity is not known. Germline and junction disagree at one end, which may indicate a read error. General study results and limits: Surviving recipient cells, namely T cells and thymic progenitors, were the source of high day-60 TCRbeta diversity in some patients. Approximately two months post-transplant, alpha-beta T cells reportedly originated from several hundred expanded graft clones.

Unique molecular identifiers tagged the TCRbeta library. TCRdb re-derived calls from the PCR reads in MiXCR, one entry per CDR3 protein. The data show 250,000 or so distinct CDR3 sequences, 7.5% to 9.5% seen once. The clonotype originates from a male patient between 10 and 17 years old who had a stem cell transplant for acute lymphoblastic leukemia, so the T cells may come from the graft donor. The chain joins TRBV5-1 to TRBJ1-4; D is undetermined. The sample here was PBMCs, mostly from graft donor cells, taken 180 days after TCRalphabeta/CD19-depleted stem cell transplant. The CDR3 sequence is CASSSTTTNGKLFF. The CDR3 DNA follows: TGCGCCAGCAGCTCGACCACAACTAATGGAAAACTGTTTTTT.